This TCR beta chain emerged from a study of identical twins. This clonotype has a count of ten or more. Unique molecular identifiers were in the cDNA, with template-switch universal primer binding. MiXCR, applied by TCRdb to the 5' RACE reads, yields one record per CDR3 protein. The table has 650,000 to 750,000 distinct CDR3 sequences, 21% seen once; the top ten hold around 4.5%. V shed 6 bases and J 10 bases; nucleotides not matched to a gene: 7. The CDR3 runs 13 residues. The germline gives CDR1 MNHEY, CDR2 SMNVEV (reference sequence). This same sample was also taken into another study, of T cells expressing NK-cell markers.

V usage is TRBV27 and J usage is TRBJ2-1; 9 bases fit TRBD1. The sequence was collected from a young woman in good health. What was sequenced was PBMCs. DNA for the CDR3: TGTGCCAGCAGGAGTACAGGGGGCTGGGAGCAGTTCTTC. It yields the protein CASRSTGGWEQFF.